This T cell receptor beta chain was identified during a study of T cells in Graves' hyperthyroidism and ophthalmopathy. Diagnostic decisions used clinical symptoms, serum thyroxine and TRAb, thyroid ultrasound and orbital computed tomography. The study collected blood at first hyperthyroidism diagnosis, before any ophthalmopathy symptoms arose. The TCR beta CDR3 regions underwent amplification using RNA transcripts as the source. With the HTBI primer set, the TCR CDR3 went through a first round of RT-PCR. Each CDR3 protein is one row after TCRdb ran MiXCR on the multiplex PCR reads. The repertoire has under 750,000 distinct CDR3 sequences, roughly 20% of them found once; the top ten carry roughly a sixth. This clonotype occurred many times. This CDR3 comprises 13 residues. V dropped 6 bases and J dropped 3 bases, with 11 bases sitting between them. Germline values: CDR1 KGHSH, CDR2 LQKENI.

This chain connects TRBV18 to TRBJ1-1; D unclear. Material for sequencing was blood. The clonotype comes from a woman aged 50 to 60 with Graves' hyperthyroidism that later progressed to Graves' ophthalmopathy. The CDR3 here is CASSQELDTEAFF. The CDR3 nucleotides read TGTGCCAGCTCTCAGGAGCTGGACACTGAAGCTTTCTTT.